Detailed here is one T cell receptor (beta chain). The target antigen is unknown. These data originate in a study of Ad26.COV2.S vaccination and SARS-CoV-2 variants. Study outcomes and limitations: Spike-specific TCR breadth was greater after Ad26.COV2.S than placebo.

Measured with immunoSEQ multiplex PCR; TCRdb has only the in-frame clones, and not every one. The table has over 400,000 clones, roughly 90% seen once. In germline, CDR1 is SSHAT, CDR2 FNYEAQ (reference sequence). The trim removed 5 bases at V and 5 bases at J, leaving 8 bases unmatched. The CDR3 sequence is 16 residues long. Treatment here: roughly 18 received Ad26.COV2.S at low or high dose, single or two shots; several received placebo; per-sample allocation not given. The samples date from day 63 after the first vaccine or placebo injection. Spike of the Wuhan-strain SARS-CoV-2 was expressed by an Ad26 vector, which formed the vaccine.

The V call is TRBV7-7, the J call TRBJ2-1; 11 bases align to TRBD1. The source was peripheral blood, collected in a trial of Ad26.COV2.S vaccine versus placebo. This TCR derives from a person between 18 and 59 years old who received the Ad26.COV2.S COVID-19 vaccine or a placebo. The CDR3 protein is CASSPRTGGKNNEQFF. CDR3 nucleotide sequence: TGTGCCAGCAGCCCTCGGACAGGGGGCAAGAACAATGAGCAGTTCTTC.